The rows below give T cell receptor beta chains drawn from one sample of a study of PD-L1 blockade in urothelial cancer. The assay was immunoSEQ multiplex PCR, and TCRdb's table has in-frame clones only and misses some. The table includes about 120,000 clones, around 93% detected once. Sequencing used PBMCs, obtained around atezolizumab (anti-PD-L1) treatment. These receptors were taken from a man aged 55 to 70 with urothelial cancer. CDR3s leave out the opening cysteine and the closing phenylalanine or tryptophan. The order of the fields is J gene, V gene, CDR3 protein.

j_call: TRBJ2-1
v_call: TRBV15
cdr3_aa: ATSRVRNEQF

j_call: TRBJ1-2
v_call: TRBV6-1
cdr3_aa: ASSSVLHYGYT

j_call: TRBJ2-5
v_call: TRBV4-3
cdr3_aa: ASSWAYTDTETQY

j_call: TRBJ1-2
v_call: TRBV4-3
cdr3_aa: ASSQVEGTYGYT

j_call: TRBJ1-4
v_call: TRBV11-2
cdr3_aa: ASSLSDRGQAGEKLF

j_call: TRBJ2-5
v_call: TRBV7-6
cdr3_aa: ASSFSTGSQETQY

j_call: TRBJ2-3
v_call: TRBV4-1
cdr3_aa: ASSQGGLGDTQY

j_call: TRBJ2-3
v_call: TRBV9
cdr3_aa: ASSVAKDTQY

j_call: TRBJ2-7
v_call: TRBV7-2
cdr3_aa: ASTPGQGASYEQY

j_call: TRBJ2-7
v_call: TRBV5-5
cdr3_aa: ASSLAQGVSEQY

j_call: TRBJ2-5
v_call: TRBV7-2
cdr3_aa: ASSLAGTGGETQY

j_call: TRBJ1-5
v_call: TRBV29-1
cdr3_aa: SVTGNSNQPQH

j_call: TRBJ2-5
v_call: TRBV4-3
cdr3_aa: ASSQDAGMVKETQY

j_call: TRBJ2-1
v_call: TRBV4-3
cdr3_aa: ASSQDASGRSEQF

j_call: TRBJ2-5
v_call: TRBV4-3
cdr3_aa: ASSQDHRGYSGRALSETQY